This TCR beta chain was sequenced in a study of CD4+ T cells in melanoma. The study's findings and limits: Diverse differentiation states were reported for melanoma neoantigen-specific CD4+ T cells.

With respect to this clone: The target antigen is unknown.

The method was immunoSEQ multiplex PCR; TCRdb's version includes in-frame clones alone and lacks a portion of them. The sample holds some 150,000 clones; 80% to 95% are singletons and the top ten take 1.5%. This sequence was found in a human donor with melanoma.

CDR3 amino acids: CASSRERDTQYF. CDR3 DNA sequence: TGTGCCAGCAGCAGGGAAAGAGATACGCAGTATTTT. The chain joins TRBV6-1 to TRBJ2-3, with D possibly TRBD1 on 5 matching bases. V was trimmed by 6 bases and J by 5 bases, leaving 9 bases between them. CDR1 is MNHNS and CDR2 is SASEGT in the germline V gene. There are 12 residues in the CDR3.